This T cell receptor (beta chain) was sequenced during a study of T cell repertoires in cytomegalovirus infection. Study context: Used in the study were CMV epitopes, some recently identified and HLA-C-restricted, others well-studied and HLA-B-restricted. An indication of both CMV infection and matching HLA type came from public TCR beta signatures. General study results and limits: CMV-specific HLA-C-restricted TCR beta clonotypes dominated the ex vivo response. Using cumulative public TCR beta family frequency, the authors identified those who carried CMV together with the relevant HLA.

Using its own MiXCR run on the reads, TCRdb lists one record per CDR3 protein. The top ten hold more than 12% of the sample, which has roughly 990,000 distinct CDR3 sequences, roughly 30% seen once. This clonotype has a single count. The target antigen is unknown. V was shortened by 4 bases and J by 3 bases, with 20 bases between the two germline ends. The CDR3 extends over 16 amino acids. Germline V lookup: CDR1 SGHRS, CDR2 YFSETQ. The source of this sequence is a human donor in good health (CMV status not recorded). Some clones in this sample may be carry-over from other donors' samples. Material: cultured CD8+ T cells from PBMCs, obtained from culture after CMV antigen stimulation. The chain couples TRBV5-1 to TRBJ2-7; D unresolved. This CDR3 reads CASSTRPITMVYEQYF. In DNA, the CDR3 is TGCGCCAGCAGCACCAGACCGATTACGATGGTCTACGAGCAGTACTTC.